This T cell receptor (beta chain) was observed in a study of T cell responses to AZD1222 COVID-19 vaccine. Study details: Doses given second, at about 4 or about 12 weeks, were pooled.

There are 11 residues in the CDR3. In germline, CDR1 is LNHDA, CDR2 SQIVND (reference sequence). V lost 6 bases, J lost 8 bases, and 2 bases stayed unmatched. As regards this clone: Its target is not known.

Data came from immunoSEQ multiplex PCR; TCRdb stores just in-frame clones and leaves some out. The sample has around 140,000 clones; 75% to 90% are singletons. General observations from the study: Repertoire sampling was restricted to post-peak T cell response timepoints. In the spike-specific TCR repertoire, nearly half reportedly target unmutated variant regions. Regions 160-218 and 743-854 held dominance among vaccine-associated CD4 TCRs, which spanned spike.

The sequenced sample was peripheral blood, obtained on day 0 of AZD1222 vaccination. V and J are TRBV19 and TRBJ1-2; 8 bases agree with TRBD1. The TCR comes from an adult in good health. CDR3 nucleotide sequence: TGTGCCAGTAGGGACAGGGCAGGCTACACCTTC. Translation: CASRDRAGYTF.